These 15 T cell receptor beta chains share one sample of origin, sequenced in a study of blood T cell repertoires in COVID-19. Clones were sequenced by immunoSEQ multiplex PCR, and TCRdb holds only the in-frame ones, with some missing. The sample comprises 350,000 to 450,000 clones, about 85% of which are singletons, and 3.6% rests with the top ten. Sequenced material: peripheral blood. The receptors here all came from a woman aged 18-29 years with acute or convalescent COVID-19.

J is TRBJ1-5 and V is TRBV7-9; D gene uncertain. Deletions cut 2 bases from V and 5 bases from J, with 13 bases between. The V gene's germline CDR1 is SEHNR and CDR2 FQNEAQ (reference sequence). The CDR3 contains 15 residues. The CDR3 DNA is TGTGCCAGCAGCTTAATCTCGAGCGAGGATCAGCCCCAGCATTTT. This translates into CASSLISSEDQPQHF.

This clone was counted once. The gene calls are TRBV28 and TRBJ2-1, with a weak D call TRBD2 (6 bases). The CDR3 has 15 residues. V lost 4 bases and J 2 bases, leaving 12 bases between the germline ends. The germline V gene encodes CDR1 MDHEN and CDR2 SYDVKM. The CDR3, as DNA: TGTGCCAGCAGTTCCCTGACTAGGGCCTACAATGAGCAGTTCTTC. It yields the protein CASSSLTRAYNEQFF.

This clone was found once. The chain joins TRBV28 to TRBJ1-1; 7 bases map to TRBD1. The germline V gene encodes CDR1 MDHEN and CDR2 SYDVKM. Trimming cost V 4 bases and J 2 bases; bases outside gene matches: 7. CDR3 length: 15 residues. The CDR3 nucleotides are TGTGCCAGCAGTTCACCGACAGGGCGAAACACTGAAGCTTTCTTT. Its protein product is CASSSPTGRNTEAFF.

In nucleotides, the CDR3 is TGCGCCAGCAGCCCCTACCTCCAGGGTAGGACTGAAGCTTTCTTT. This codes for CASSPYLQGRTEAFF. This chain connects TRBV5-1 to TRBJ1-1, with a tentative D call TRBD1 (5 bases). V was shortened by 4 bases and J by 5 bases, with 18 bases between the two germline ends. CDR3 length equals 15 residues. Looked up from germline, CDR1 is SGHRS and CDR2 is YFSETQ.

The J gene is TRBJ1-1, the V gene TRBV19; D not resolved. The V gene's germline CDR1 is LNHDA and CDR2 SQIVND (reference sequence). V lost 4 bases, J lost 5 bases, and 11 bases lay in between. The CDR3 runs 13 residues. CDR3 in DNA: TGTGCCAGTAGTACCCCGGGAGGAACTGAAGCTTTCTTT. This sequence encodes CASSTPGGTEAFF. Variable domain in full (rest from reference TRBV19 and TRBJ1-1): DGGITQSPKYLFRKEGQNVTLSCEQNLNHDAMYWYRQDPGQGLRLIYYSQIVNDFQKGDIAEGYSVSREKKESFPLTVTSAQKNPTAFYLCASSTPGGTEAFFGQGTRLTVV.

The genes are TRBV10-3 and TRBJ1-1, with 7 bases fitting TRBD1. Germline V gene sequence: CDR1 ENHRY, CDR2 SYGVKD. The CDR3 totals 12 residues. The ends lost 4 bases at V and 7 bases at J; junction bases unmatched: 3. CDR3: CAISGTGLEAFF. In DNA, the CDR3 is TGTGCCATCAGTGGGACAGGCCTTGAAGCTTTCTTT.

The chain is built from TRBV6-4 and TRBJ2-5, with D perhaps matching TRBD2 (5 bases). V shed 5 bases and J shed 5 bases, with 9 bases lying between them. The CDR3 covers 12 residues. CDR1 is MRHNA, CDR2 SNTAGT, per germline. As DNA, the CDR3 is TGTGCCAGCAGTCGAGGGATGGAGACCCAGTACTTC. Translating it yields CASSRGMETQYF.

The chain carries TRBV6-5 and TRBJ2-7; D is undetermined. V was pared by 6 bases and J by 3 bases, with 6 bases between. The CDR3 loop spans 11 amino acids. Looked up from germline, CDR1 is MNHEY and CDR2 is SVGAGI. The CDR3 is CASSRYYEQYF. Here the CDR3 DNA reads TGTGCCAGCAGCCGTTACTACGAGCAGTACTTC.

The rearrangement joins TRBV20-1 to TRBJ1-4; D is possibly TRBD1 (5 bases). This CDR3 has 14 residues. Between the trimmed V and J ends, which lost 3 bases and 7 bases, there was a span of 15 bases. Germline values: CDR1 DFQATT, CDR2 SNEGSKA (reference sequence). The CDR3 coding sequence is TGCAGTGCTAGTTGGGGGGATGGGGGTGAAAAACTGTTTTTT. As protein: CSASWGDGGEKLFF.

This chain links TRBV3-1 (or the pseudogene TRBV3-2) with TRBJ2-3, with unresolved D. The germline V gene has CDR1 LGHDT and CDR2 YNNKEL (reference sequence). V lost 2 bases to trimming and J lost 6 bases, with 12 bases between them. The CDR3 has 14 amino acids. The CDR3 sequence: CASSQTDAADTQYF. In nucleotides, the CDR3 is TGTGCCAGCAGCCAAACCGACGCGGCGGATACGCAGTATTTT.

The V call is TRBV19, the J call TRBJ1-1, with D possibly TRBD1 on 6 matching bases. The length of the CDR3 is 15 residues. V shed 4 bases and J shed 3 bases, with 15 bases lying between them. Germline CDR1 and CDR2: LNHDA and SQIVND (reference sequence). CDR3 protein: CASSNNTGYDTEAFF. The CDR3 DNA sequence: TGTGCCAGTAGTAATAATACAGGGTATGACACTGAAGCTTTCTTT.

The CDR3 DNA reads TGTGCCATCGGAAACGGGAGGTATGAAAAACTGTTTTTT. The encoded protein is CAIGNGRYEKLFF. The rearrangement joins TRBV10-3 to TRBJ1-4, with no clear D. The V end lost 8 bases, the J end lost 6 bases, and 13 bases lay between the germline ends. Germline CDR1 and CDR2: ENHRY and SYGVKD. The CDR3 consists of 13 residues.

The V gene is TRBV20-1, the J gene TRBJ2-7, with a weak D call TRBD1 (5 bases). The CDR3 extends over 13 amino acids. V was cut by 3 bases and J by 3 bases, with 12 bases left in between. Germline CDR1 DFQATT, CDR2 SNEGSKA (reference sequence). The CDR3 reads CSASLGLFYEQYF. CDR3 sequence (DNA): TGCAGTGCTAGTCTGGGGCTCTTCTACGAGCAGTACTTC.

V and J are TRBV6-4 and TRBJ1-6, with no clear D. V was pared by 10 bases and J by 4 bases, with 11 bases between. From germline, CDR1 is MRHNA and CDR2 SNTAGT. The CDR3 runs 13 residues. CDR3 region: CATGDGYNSPLHF. In DNA, the CDR3 is TGTGCCACCGGAGACGGGTATAATTCACCCCTCCACTTT.

The chain uses TRBV2 and TRBJ2-3; a weak D match, TRBD2 (6 bases). The ends were cut back, 8 bases at V and 3 bases at J, with 15 bases in the middle. In germline, CDR1 is SNHLY, CDR2 FYNNEI. CDR3 length equals 14 residues. The CDR3, as DNA: TGTGCCAGCCACTGGGAGGCGGGGACAGATACGCAGTATTTT. Its protein product is CASHWEAGTDTQYF.